This T cell receptor beta chain was recovered during a study of blood T cells in healthy people across ages. Study-level results: Whereas aged donors had fewer naive CD4+ cells, long-lived donors had more of them and higher diversity.

This clonotype was seen a few times. Its specificity is not known. Using a J-beta primer mix together with a sample-barcoded 5' primer, a second PCR was run for about 7 to 12 cycles. MiXCR, run by TCRdb on the 5' RACE reads, gives a single entry per CDR3 protein. The table shows fewer than 2,000,000 distinct CDR3 sequences, with approximately 39% occurring only once. This CDR3 has 14 amino acids. The germline CDR1 and CDR2 sequences are PRHDT and FYEKMQ (reference sequence). Per sample, no less than 5 micrograms of total RNA were extracted. Material: blood. The TCR originated in a human donor in good health. The chain is built from TRBV13 and TRBJ2-4; the D is unclear. With the DNA end fitting TRBJ2-7 better, the J assignment may be wrong. The chain's CDR3 is CASSSRPFSDEQYF. The CDR3 region has the DNA TGTGCCAGCAGCTCCCGACCGTTCTCAGACGAGCAGTACTTC.